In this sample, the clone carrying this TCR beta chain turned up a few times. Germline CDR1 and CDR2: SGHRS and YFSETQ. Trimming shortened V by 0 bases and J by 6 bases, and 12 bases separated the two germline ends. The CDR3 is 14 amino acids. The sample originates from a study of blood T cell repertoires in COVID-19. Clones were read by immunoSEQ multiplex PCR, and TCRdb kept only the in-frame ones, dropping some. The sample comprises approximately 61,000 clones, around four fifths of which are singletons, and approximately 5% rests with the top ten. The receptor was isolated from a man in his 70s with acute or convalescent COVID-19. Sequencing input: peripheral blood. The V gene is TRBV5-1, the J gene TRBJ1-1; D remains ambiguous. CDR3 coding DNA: TGCGCCAGCAGCTTGGATTCGGGGTGGGCTGAAGCTTTCTTT. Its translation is CASSLDSGWAEAFF.